The sequence of this T cell receptor (beta chain) was determined in a study of Ad26.COV2.S vaccination and SARS-CoV-2 variants. The CDR3 loop spans 13 amino acids. The V gene end was trimmed by 5 bases and the J gene end by 2 bases; junction bases not matched to a gene: 2. Germline V gene lookup returns CDR1 MDHEN and CDR2 SYDVKM. The data were produced by immunoSEQ multiplex PCR, yet TCRdb's version contains in-frame clones alone and is incomplete. Of 380,000 or so clones in the sample, 65% to 90% were seen once. This clone has a single count. Treatment of the sample: some 20 received Ad26.COV2.S at low or high dose, single or two shots; about 5 received placebo; per-sample allocation not given. All samples were drawn on day 63, counting from the first vaccine or placebo injection.

The sequence came from a person between 18 and 60 years old who received the Ad26.COV2.S COVID-19 vaccine or a placebo. The V and J genes are TRBV28 and TRBJ1-2; TRBD1 matches 7 bases. This specimen was peripheral blood, taken in a trial of Ad26.COV2.S vaccine versus placebo. This chain's CDR3 is CASSQQGNYGYTF. CDR3 DNA: TGTGCCAGCAGTCAACAGGGGAACTATGGCTACACCTTC.